This entry concerns a single TCR beta chain. The record originates from a study of T cell repertoires in ileal Crohn's disease. Time point denoted: neoterminal ileum biopsy at postoperative endoscopy, about 6 months after surgery. Included were adult ileal or ileocolonic Crohn's patients indicated for ileocolonic resection. This CDR3 spans 15 amino acids. CDR1 MNHEY and CDR2 SVGAGI come from the germline V gene. V lost 6 bases and J lost 0, with 14 bases in between. The table came from immunoSEQ multiplex PCR; TCRdb's copy has only in-frame clones and leaves some out. This table has roughly 4,500 clones, 65% to 85% appearing once.

This clonotype originated in an adult with Crohn's disease. J is TRBJ1-2 and V is TRBV6-5, with TRBD1 as a possible D gene (6 bases). Input material: ileal tissue. CDR3 residues: CASSLQTGTNYGYTF. The DNA of the CDR3 is TGTGCCAGCAGCCTCCAGACAGGAACTAACTATGGCTACACCTTC.